The subject of this entry is one T cell receptor (beta chain). This entry comes from a study of CD8 T cells in Susac syndrome. When the RNA was reverse transcribed, random hexamers were used with an input of roughly 0.45 to 1 ug. TCRdb reprocessed the immunoSEQ multiplex PCR reads via MiXCR and lists one record per CDR3 protein. Of more than 130,000 distinct CDR3 sequences listed, 94% were seen once; the top ten hold 0.25% to 0.3%. CDR1 and CDR2 (germline): SEHNR, FQNEAQ (reference sequence). Trimming removed 1 base from V and 13 bases from J; junction bases left unmatched: 7. This CDR3 has 13 amino acids. In contrast to the negatively isolated CD8+ and CD4+ T cells, TEMRA cells were FACS-enriched.

The clonotype originates from a human donor in good health. The V gene is TRBV7-9, the J gene TRBJ2-4; 7 bases match TRBD2. The material sequenced was CD8+ T cells from PBMCs. CDR3 sequence reads: CASSLGVASGQYF. The CDR3 DNA sequence: TGTGCCAGCAGCTTAGGTGTGGCTAGCGGCCAGTACTTC.